This TCR beta chain emerged from a study of blood T cell repertoires in COVID-19. Study in general: Spain, Italy and the United States supplied samples that represented acute and convalescent COVID-19.

V lost 5 bases, J lost 7 bases, and 12 bases stayed unmatched. This CDR3 comprises 14 residues. From germline, CDR1 is SQVTM and CDR2 ANQGSEA. Original methodology: Amplification with reference gene primers provided the estimates of nucleated cell counts. Profiling relied on immunoSEQ multiplex PCR, and the TCRdb table lists in-frame clones only, not all of them. That table furnishes V, J and clone size, whereas the DNA furnished D and trimming. This sample yields 150,000 to 200,000 clones, of which over 75% are seen a single time; roughly 6% belongs to the top ten. This chain connects TRBV29-1 to TRBJ2-3, with 7 positions matching TRBD2. Source material: PBMCs or T cells enriched from blood (not recorded which). The source is a man aged 35-49 years who had recovered from COVID-19. CDR3 bases: TGCAGCGTTTCGGTGGGGCGGGGGACTTATACGCAGTATTTT. Translating it yields CSVSVGRGTYTQYF.